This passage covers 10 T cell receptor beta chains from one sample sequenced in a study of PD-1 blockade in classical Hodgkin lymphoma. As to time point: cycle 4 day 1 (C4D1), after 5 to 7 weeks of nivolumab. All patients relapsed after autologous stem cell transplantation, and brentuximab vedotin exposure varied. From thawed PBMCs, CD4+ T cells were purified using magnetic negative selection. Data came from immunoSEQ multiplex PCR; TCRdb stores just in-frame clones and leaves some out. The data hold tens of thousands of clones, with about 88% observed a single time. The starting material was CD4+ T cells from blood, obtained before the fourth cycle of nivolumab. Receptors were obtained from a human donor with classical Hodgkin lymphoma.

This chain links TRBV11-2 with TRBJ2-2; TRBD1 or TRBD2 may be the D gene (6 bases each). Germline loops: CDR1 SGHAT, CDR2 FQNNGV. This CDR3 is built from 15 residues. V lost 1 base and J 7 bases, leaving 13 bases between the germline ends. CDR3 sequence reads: CASSLARGRNGELFF. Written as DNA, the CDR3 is TGTGCCAGCAGCTTAGCGAGGGGGAGGAACGGGGAGCTGTTTTTT.

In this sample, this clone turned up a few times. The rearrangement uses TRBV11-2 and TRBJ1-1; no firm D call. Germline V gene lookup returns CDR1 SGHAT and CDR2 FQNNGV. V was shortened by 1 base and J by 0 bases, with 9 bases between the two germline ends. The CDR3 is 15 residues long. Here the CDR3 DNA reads TGTGCCAGCAGCTTAGTTGGTGGGGTGAACACTGAAGCTTTCTTT. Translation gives CASSLVGGVNTEAFF.

The CDR3 DNA reads as TGCGCCAGCAGCTCTGGGACAGGGGCTGAAAAACTGTTTTTT. It codes for CASSSGTGAEKLFF. The chain employs TRBV5-1 and TRBJ1-4; 10 nucleotides agree with TRBD1. V lost 3 bases to trimming and J lost 7 bases; unmatched junction nucleotides: 3. CDR1 SGHRS and CDR2 YFSETQ come from the germline V gene. This CDR3 comprises 14 residues. Drawing the rest from reference TRBV5-1 and TRBJ1-4, the complete variable domain is KAGVTQTPRYLIKTRGQQVTLSCSPISGHRSVSWYQQTPGQGLQFLFEYFSETQRNKGNFPGRFSGRQFSNSRSEMNVSTLELGDSALYLCASSSGTGAEKLFFGSGTQLSVL.

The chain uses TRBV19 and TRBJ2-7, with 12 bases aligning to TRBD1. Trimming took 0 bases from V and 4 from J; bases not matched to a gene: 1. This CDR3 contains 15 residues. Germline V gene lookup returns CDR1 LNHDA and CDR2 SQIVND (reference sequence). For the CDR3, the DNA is TGTGCCAGTAGTATAGAGGGACAGGGGGCTTACGAGCAGTACTTC. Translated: CASSIEGQGAYEQYF.

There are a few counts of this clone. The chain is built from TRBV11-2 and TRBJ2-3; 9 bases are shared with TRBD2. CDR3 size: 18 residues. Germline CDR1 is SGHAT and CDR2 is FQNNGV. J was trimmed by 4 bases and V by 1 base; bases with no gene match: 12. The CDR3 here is CASSLGGSARGGPDTQYF. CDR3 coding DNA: TGTGCCAGCAGCTTAGGAGGGTCTGCGCGGGGGGGCCCAGATACGCAGTATTTT.

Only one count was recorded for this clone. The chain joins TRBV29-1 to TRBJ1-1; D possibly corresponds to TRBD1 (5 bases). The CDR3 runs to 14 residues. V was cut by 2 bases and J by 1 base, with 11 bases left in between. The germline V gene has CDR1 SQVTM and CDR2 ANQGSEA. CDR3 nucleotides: TGCAGCGTTGAACGTTGGACAAAGAACACTGAAGCTTTCTTT. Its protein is CSVERWTKNTEAFF.

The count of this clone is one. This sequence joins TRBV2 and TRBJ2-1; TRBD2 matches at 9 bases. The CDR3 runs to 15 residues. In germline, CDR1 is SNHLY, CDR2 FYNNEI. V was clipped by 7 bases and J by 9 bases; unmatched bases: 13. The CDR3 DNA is TGTGCCAGCAACACACATAGCGGGGGATCTGGTGAGCAGTTCTTC. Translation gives CASNTHSGGSGEQFF.

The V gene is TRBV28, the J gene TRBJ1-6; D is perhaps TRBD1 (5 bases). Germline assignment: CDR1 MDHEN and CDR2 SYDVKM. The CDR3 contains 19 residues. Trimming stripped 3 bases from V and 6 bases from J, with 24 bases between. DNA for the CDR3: TGTGCCAGCAGTTTGGTGGGGGTTGGTCAGGATCTATCTAATTCACCCCTCCACTTT. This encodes CASSLVGVGQDLSNSPLHF.

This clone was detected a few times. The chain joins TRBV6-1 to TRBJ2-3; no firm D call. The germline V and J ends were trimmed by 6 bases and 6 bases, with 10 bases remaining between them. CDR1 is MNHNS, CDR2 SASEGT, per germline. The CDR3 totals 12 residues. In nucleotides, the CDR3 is TGTGCCAGCAGCCGGGCTGCTGATACGCAGTATTTT. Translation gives CASSRAADTQYF.

The CDR3 loop reads CASSAKRGLSSTGELFF. The DNA of the CDR3 is TGTGCCAGCAGCGCAAAGAGGGGCCTATCATCCACCGGGGAGCTGTTTTTT. The V and J genes are TRBV7-2 and TRBJ2-2, with D perhaps being TRBD1 or TRBD2 (5 bases each). The CDR3 loop spans 17 amino acids. Trimming cost V 5 bases and J 4 bases, with 20 bases left between them. Germline V gives CDR1 SGHTA, CDR2 FQGNSA.